One TCR beta chain is described in this entry. Using immunoSEQ multiplex PCR, the repertoire was profiled, and TCRdb retains in-frame clones only, with some absent. In the table there are 270,000 or so clones, just under 90% of which are singletons. This specimen belongs to a study of blood T cell repertoires in COVID-19. This CDR3 contains 17 residues. The junction had 10 bases not matched to a gene; V was cut back by 1 base and J by 5 bases. The germline V gene has CDR1 PRHDT and CDR2 FYEKMQ (reference sequence). Sequences were obtained from peripheral blood. V is TRBV13 and J is TRBJ2-5; TRBD2 matches 10 bases. The TCR sequence derives from a woman under 40 with COVID-19, enrolled during active disease. The CDR3: CASSLVGLAGVTETQYF. CDR3 bases: TGTGCCAGCAGCTTAGTCGGCCTAGCGGGGGTAACGGAGACCCAGTACTTC. Full variable domain (rest looked up from reference TRBV13 and TRBJ2-5): AAGVIQSPRHLIKEKRETATLKCYPIPRHDTVYWYQQGPGQDPQFLISFYEKMQSDKGSIPDRFSAQQFSDYHSELNMSSLELGDSALYFCASSLVGLAGVTETQYFGPGTRLLVL.